This T cell receptor beta chain was found in a study of T-cell reconstitution after alpha-beta-depleted transplantation in children. It was with unique molecular identifiers that the TCRbeta library was prepared. TCRdb ran MiXCR on the PCR reads and lists one entry per CDR3 protein. The sample lists under 850,000 distinct CDR3 sequences, 13% occurring once. This CDR3 has 15 amino acids. With 5 bases removed from V and 3 bases from J, the gap between germline ends came to 16 bases. Germline assignment: CDR1 SGHTA and CDR2 FQGNSA. This clonotype came up many times. The receptor was isolated from a girl aged 2-15 years with congenital amegakaryocytic thrombocytopenia, due to receive a stem cell transplant. The material sequenced was PBMCs, taken before TCRalphabeta/CD19-depleted stem cell transplant. V usage is TRBV7-2 and J usage is TRBJ1-2; tentative D call: TRBD1 (6 bases). CDR3 nucleotides: TGTGCCAGCAGCCCACAGGGTCGATGGGACTATGGCTACACCTTC. Translated: CASSPQGRWDYGYTF.